One sample yielded the 20 T cell receptor beta chains listed below, sequenced in a study of blood T cell repertoires in COVID-19 (dated by TCRdb to between 2020 and 2021). The library was built by means of the immunoSEQ multiplex PCR assay. TCRdb took this table from immuneACCESS and kept in-frame rearrangements with V and J called. Such tables lack part of the clones; where checked against another copy, unresolved V genes explain under half of the gap, and the rest is unexplained. The sample contains some 160,000 clones, around nine tenths of them found a single time. Jointly, the top ten make up about 6.6% of the sample. The source material was PBMCs or T cells enriched from blood (not recorded which). Receptor source: a woman aged 45-60 years who had recovered from COVID-19.

V gene TRBV2 combines with J gene TRBJ1-4; a possible D gene is TRBD1 (6 bases). This CDR3 has 17 residues. The germline CDR1 and CDR2 sequences are SNHLY and FYNNEI. Deletions cut 6 bases from V and 0 bases from J, with 17 bases between. This CDR3 is CASRAGALAATNEKLFF. In DNA, the CDR3 is TGTGCCAGCAGGGCAGGGGCTCTAGCCGCAACTAATGAAAAACTGTTTTTT.

The chain has TRBV29-1 and TRBJ2-3, with a tentative D call TRBD2 (6 bases). The germline V and J ends were trimmed by 6 bases and 0 bases, with 7 bases remaining between them. The length of the CDR3 is 12 residues. CDR1 SQVTM and CDR2 ANQGSEA come from the germline V gene. The CDR3 spells CSVGTSTDTQYF. The CDR3 nucleotides read TGCAGCGTGGGGACTAGCACAGATACGCAGTATTTT.

For the CDR3, the DNA is TGTGCCAGCAGCCTGGACAGGGTGAATGCACTCGGGGAGCTGTTTTTT. Translated: CASSLDRVNALGELFF. This chain joins TRBV2 and TRBJ2-2, with TRBD1 matching 8 bases. This CDR3 region has 16 residues. The germline V gene has CDR1 SNHLY and CDR2 FYNNEI. Losses at the gene ends were 6 bases for V and 7 bases for J; bases not matched to a gene: 13.

V and J are TRBV7-6 and TRBJ1-2; a weak D match, TRBD1 (6 bases). There are 16 residues in the CDR3. Trimming took 3 bases from V and 0 from J, leaving 14 bases between them. CDR1 SGHVS and CDR2 FNYEAQ come from the germline V gene. The CDR3 coding sequence is TGTGCCAGCAGCTTGTCTGGGGGGGGCCCTAACTATGGCTACACCTTC. Translation gives CASSLSGGGPNYGYTF.

The chain couples TRBV5-8 to TRBJ1-2; 10 bases align to TRBD1. The germline V gene has CDR1 SGHTS and CDR2 YDEGEE. There are 15 residues in the CDR3. Trimming cost V 3 bases and J 5 bases; bases outside gene matches: 7. CDR3 sequence (DNA): TGTGCCAGCAGCTCGAACCCGGGACAGGGGTATGGCTACACCTTC. Translating it yields CASSSNPGQGYGYTF.

The CDR3 spells CASSPPQGDREKLFF. Here the CDR3 DNA reads TGTGCCAGCAGTCCCCCCCAGGGGGATCGCGAAAAACTGTTTTTT. V is TRBV28 and J is TRBJ1-4; 7 bases agree with TRBD1. Germline values: CDR1 MDHEN, CDR2 SYDVKM. The V gene end was trimmed by 5 bases and the J gene end by 8 bases; junction bases not matched to a gene: 11. The CDR3 has 15 amino acids.

The chain has TRBV2 and TRBJ2-1; 9 bases are shared with TRBD2. The junction had 9 bases not matched to a gene; V was cut back by 4 bases and J by 8 bases. The CDR3 covers 15 residues. Germline values: CDR1 SNHLY, CDR2 FYNNEI. The CDR3 region has the DNA TGTGCCAGCAGTGTAGAAAGCGGGGGGATCGATGAGCAGTTCTTC. Its translation is CASSVESGGIDEQFF.

V gene TRBV18 combines with J gene TRBJ2-7; the D gene is possibly TRBD1 (6 bases). V lost 3 bases and J lost 0, with 9 bases in between. CDR1 and CDR2 from the germline V gene are KGHSH and LQKENI. The CDR3 contains 14 residues. The CDR3 spells CASSPGTHSYEQYF. The CDR3 nucleotides are TGTGCCAGCTCACCCGGGACACACTCCTACGAGCAGTACTTC.

The chain carries TRBV6-2 or TRBV6-3 and TRBJ2-2, with a tentative D call TRBD2 (6 bases). V dropped 5 bases and J dropped 1 base, with 17 bases sitting between them. This CDR3 contains 17 residues. From germline, CDR1 is MNHEY and CDR2 SVGEGT. The CDR3 sequence is CASSQTLSGWNTGELFF. Written as DNA, the CDR3 is TGTGCCAGCAGTCAGACCCTAAGCGGGTGGAACACCGGGGAGCTGTTTTTT.

The chain recombines TRBV5-1 with TRBJ2-3; D unclear. Trimming left V 4 bases short and J 0 bases short, with 9 bases between. The CDR3 contains 14 residues. The germline gives CDR1 SGHRS, CDR2 YFSETQ. CDR3 sequence (DNA): TGCGCCAGCAGCATGAGACTTAGCACAGATACGCAGTATTTT. The encoded protein is CASSMRLSTDTQYF.

This sequence joins TRBV7-9 and TRBJ2-7; 9 nucleotides match TRBD2. The J segment lost 7 bases and the V segment lost 2 bases, leaving 12 bases of the junction unmatched. The CDR3 consists of 16 residues. The V gene's germline CDR1 is SEHNR and CDR2 FQNEAQ (reference sequence). CDR3 sequence reads: CASSLRAGGSPGEQYF. CDR3 in DNA: TGTGCCAGCAGCTTACGGGCGGGAGGGTCACCTGGAGAGCAGTACTTC.

This chain connects TRBV30 to TRBJ2-1; 7 bases match TRBD2. Germline lookup yields CDR1 GTSNPN and CDR2 SVGIG (reference sequence). The CDR3 consists of 12 residues. Germline trimming cut 1 base from V and 14 bases from J; bases unmatched to any gene: 8. This chain's CDR3 is CAWSGGGTMEFF. The CDR3 DNA reads TGTGCCTGGAGTGGGGGAGGGACTATGGAGTTCTTC.

V gene TRBV24-1 combines with J gene TRBJ2-2; 7 bases align to TRBD2. The trim removed 6 bases at V and 7 bases at J, leaving 1 base unmatched. CDR3 length: 12 residues. The germline V gene has CDR1 KGHDR and CDR2 SFDVKD. Written as DNA, the CDR3 is TGTGCCACCAGTCGGGAGGTCGGGGAGCTGTTTTTT. Translated: CATSREVGELFF.

The chain carries TRBV20-1 and TRBJ2-1; the D gene is possibly TRBD1 (6 bases). The CDR3 totals 10 residues. Looked up from germline, CDR1 is DFQATT and CDR2 is SNEGSKA (reference sequence). V lost 6 bases, J lost 6 bases, and 6 bases lay in between. Here the CDR3 reads CSAGGNEQFF. The CDR3, as DNA: TGCAGTGCAGGGGGCAATGAGCAGTTCTTC.

The V gene is TRBV6-5, the J gene TRBJ2-1, with 8 bases lining up with TRBD1. The germline V gene encodes CDR1 MNHEY and CDR2 SVGAGI. V shed 7 bases and J 6 bases; nucleotides not matched to a gene: 11. The CDR3 consists of 15 residues. This CDR3 is CASTPDRGRANEQFF. CDR3 nucleotides: TGTGCCAGCACCCCAGACAGGGGAAGGGCCAATGAGCAGTTCTTC.

The chain employs TRBV28 and TRBJ1-1, with D perhaps TRBD1 (5 bases). Germline lookup yields CDR1 MDHEN and CDR2 SYDVKM. Trimming left V 5 bases short and J 5 bases short, with 15 bases between. CDR3 length equals 14 residues. The CDR3 is CASSRGGGGTEAFF. The CDR3 DNA is TGTGCCAGCAGTAGGGGAGGCGGAGGTACTGAAGCTTTCTTT.

The CDR3 DNA is TGTGCCAGCAGAGGACAGGGAAGGAACACCGGGGAGCTGTTTTTT. It translates to CASRGQGRNTGELFF. The genes are TRBV7-9 and TRBJ2-2; 8 bases map to TRBD1. The V segment lost 6 bases and the J segment 1 base; nucleotides outside the gene matches: 4. Germline CDR1 and CDR2: SEHNR and FQNEAQ (reference sequence). This CDR3 has 15 residues.

V and J are TRBV5-1 and TRBJ2-3; D is undetermined. Germline-derived CDR1 and CDR2 are SGHRS and YFSETQ. Trimming removed 0 bases from V and 3 bases from J, with 5 bases in between. This CDR3 spans 13 amino acids. The CDR3 region has the DNA TGCGCCAGCAGCTTGGCCGTGACAGATACGCAGTATTTT. It encodes CASSLAVTDTQYF.

This chain uses TRBV7-3 with TRBJ1-6; TRBD1 might be the D (5 bases). The CDR3 extends over 13 amino acids. Germline CDR1 and CDR2: SGHTA and FQGTGA. V dropped 2 bases and J dropped 11 bases, with 10 bases sitting between them. The CDR3 reads CASSLDGGTPLHF. As DNA, the CDR3 is TGTGCCAGCAGCTTAGATGGGGGGACACCCCTCCACTTT.

The table lists this clone with a few counts. The chain uses TRBV6-5 and TRBJ1-2; no reliable D call. CDR3 length: 12 amino acids. The V end lost 5 bases, the J end lost 0 bases, and 4 bases lay between the germline ends. From germline, CDR1 is MNHEY and CDR2 SVGAGI. CDR3 residues: CASSRSNYGYTF. The CDR3 coding sequence is TGTGCCAGCAGTCGGTCTAACTATGGCTACACCTTC.